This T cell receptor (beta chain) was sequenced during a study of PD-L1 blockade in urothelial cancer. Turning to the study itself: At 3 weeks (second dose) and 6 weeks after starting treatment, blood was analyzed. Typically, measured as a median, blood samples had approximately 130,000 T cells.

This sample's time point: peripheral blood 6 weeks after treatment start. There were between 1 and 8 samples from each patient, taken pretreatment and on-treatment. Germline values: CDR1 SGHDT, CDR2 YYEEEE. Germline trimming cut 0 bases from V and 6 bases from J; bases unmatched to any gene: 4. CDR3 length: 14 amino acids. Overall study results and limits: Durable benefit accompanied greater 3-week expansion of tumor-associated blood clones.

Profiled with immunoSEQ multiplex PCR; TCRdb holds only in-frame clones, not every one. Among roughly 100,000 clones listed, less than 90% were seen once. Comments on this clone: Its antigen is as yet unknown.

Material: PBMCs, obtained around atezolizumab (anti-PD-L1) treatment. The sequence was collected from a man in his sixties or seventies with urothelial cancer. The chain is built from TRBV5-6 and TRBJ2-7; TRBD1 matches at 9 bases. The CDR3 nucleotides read TGTGCCAGCAGCTTGGACACAGGGGGCTCCGAGCAGTACTTC. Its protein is CASSLDTGGSEQYF.